The clone carrying this T cell receptor (beta chain) was seen a few times. One end of the junction does not line up with germline, which may come from a read error. These data come from a study of human T cells and chemical hapten exposure. One entry per CDR3 protein, called by TCRdb with MiXCR from the RACE reads. The sample holds 75,000 to 100,000 distinct CDR3 sequences; about an eighth are singletons and the top ten take around 2.2%. The CDR3 length is 12 residues. Germline loops: CDR1 SSHAT, CDR2 FNYEAQ (reference sequence). Sample time point: patch test 1, 2 weeks after DPC sensitization. Treatment given: therapeutic diphenylcyclopropenone sensitization with weekly scalp DPC.

The sequences come from whole blood, collected in connection with sensitization to the hapten diphenylcyclopropenone (DPC). This sequence joins TRBV7-7 and TRBJ2-5, with 10 bases aligning to TRBD1. The receptor's source is a woman between 40 and 50 years old with alopecia areata. Some clones in this sample may be carry-over from other donors' samples. The CDR3 spells CASSRDRGTQYF. The CDR3 coding sequence is TGTGCTAGCAGCCGGGACAGGGGGACCCAGTACTTC.